Listed below are T cell receptor beta chains from one sample, sequenced in a study of cytomegalovirus exposure and HLA in healthy donors. The protocol was immunoSEQ multiplex PCR, while the TCRdb copy is restricted to in-frame clones and leaves out a portion. Of approximately 130,000 clones listed, roughly four fifths are singletons. Sequenced material: PBMCs. These receptors were obtained from a woman aged 35 to 49 in good health and CMV-seropositive. CDR3s include the opening cysteine and the closing phenylalanine or tryptophan. The order of the fields is J gene, clone size, V gene, D gene, CDR3 protein, CDR3 DNA. A D gene is named only where the DNA matches it firmly. The listing skips clone size in some rows; elsewhere it reads once, few, many or a size class.

TRBJ1-1	-	TRBV19	-	CASKETGEYTEAFF	TGTGCCAGTAAGGAGACAGGAGAATACACTGAAGCTTTCTTT
TRBJ2-5	-	TRBV20-1	TRBD2	CSVGGAQYF	TGCAGTGTCGGGGGGGCCCAGTACTTC
TRBJ1-2	-	TRBV28	TRBD1	CASSPGTGAEEGYTF	TGTGCCAGCAGTCCTGGGACAGGGGCTGAGGAAGGCTACACCTTC
TRBJ1-1	-	TRBV13	-	CASSLGLGGNTEAFF	TGTGCCAGCAGCTTAGGTCTCGGAGGGAACACTGAAGCTTTCTTT
TRBJ2-3	-	TRBV10-1	TRBD2	CASSEWRGGTDTQYF	TGCGCCAGCAGTGAGTGGCGGGGGGGAACAGATACGCAGTATTTT
TRBJ1-5	-	TRBV2	TRBD1	CASSYQGVGGNQPQHF	TGTGCCAGCAGTTATCAGGGGGTGGGTGGCAATCAGCCCCAGCATTTT
TRBJ2-7	-	TRBV23-1	TRBD1	CASPGQGLGQYF	TGCGCCAGCCCAGGACAGGGCCTAGGGCAGTACTTC
TRBJ2-3	-	TRBV7-2	TRBD2	CASSSPPTSLSSDTQYF	TGTGCCAGCAGCTCACCCCCGACTAGCTTGAGCTCAGATACGCAGTATTTT
TRBJ2-7	-	TRBV5-6	TRBD1	CASRAGQGYEQYF	TGTGCCAGCAGGGCGGGACAGGGTTACGAGCAGTACTTC
TRBJ2-2	-	TRBV7-3	-	CASTQTNTGELFF	TGTGCCAGCACACAGACCAACACCGGGGAGCTGTTTTTT
TRBJ1-1	few	TRBV2	-	CASSEMGGALENTEAFF	TGTGCCAGCAGTGAGATGGGGGGAGCCCTTGAGAACACTGAAGCTTTCTTT
TRBJ1-2	few	TRBV5-4	-	CASSSGQTYGYTF	TGTGCCAGCAGTTCAGGACAGACCTATGGCTACACCTTC
TRBJ2-3	-	TRBV29-1	-	CSVGRDSTDTQYF	TGCAGCGTGGGCCGGGACTCGACAGATACGCAGTATTTT
TRBJ1-2	-	TRBV9	TRBD1	CASSPYLSGGWGYTF	TGTGCCAGCAGCCCCTACCTCTCAGGGGGCTGGGGCTACACCTTC
TRBJ2-3	-	TRBV19	-	CASTLGHTDTQYF	TGTGCCAGTACCCTGGGACATACAGATACGCAGTATTTT
TRBJ2-1	-	TRBV19	TRBD2	CASWGTSGSRRYNEQFF	TGTGCCAGTTGGGGGACTAGCGGGAGCAGAAGGTACAATGAGCAGTTCTTC
TRBJ2-7	-	TRBV27	TRBD1	CASSLSGRGYEQYF	TGTGCCAGCAGTTTATCGGGCAGGGGGTACGAGCAGTACTTC
TRBJ2-5	-	TRBV14	-	CASSYALAEETQYF	TGTGCCAGCAGTTACGCTCTGGCGGAAGAGACCCAGTACTTC
TRBJ2-2	-	TRBV7-6	TRBD2	CASSSLNRDYLYTGELFF	TGTGCCAGCAGCTCCCTTAACCGGGACTACCTTTACACCGGGGAGCTGTTTTTT